This T cell receptor beta chain comes out of a study of T cell responses to AZD1222 COVID-19 vaccine. Points from the study as a whole: Just six people given AZD1222 tested seropositive at baseline. All repertoire sampling was performed exclusively after the peak T cell response. Donors were largely white British and mainly female; clonal diversity was possibly underestimated.

Assay used: immunoSEQ multiplex PCR; TCRdb lists only in-frame clones, some missing. The table shows fewer than 150,000 clones, with around 89% occurring only once. To note about this clone: The antigen is not known.

Trimming removed 5 bases at V and 7 bases at J, with 15 bases between. Germline assignment: CDR1 SEHNR and CDR2 FQNEAQ (reference sequence). The CDR3 has 13 residues. Pooled samples include second doses given at about 4 or 12 weeks. The sample in question was peripheral blood, obtained 28 days after the second AZD1222 dose. The sequence derives from an adult who received the AZD1222 COVID-19 vaccine. V is TRBV7-9 and J is TRBJ2-7; D gene unclear. The CDR3 nucleotides are TGTGCCAGCAGCCGTTCGCGGAGTCAGGAGCAGTACTTC. Its translation is CASSRSRSQEQYF.